Listed below are T cell receptor beta chains from one sample, sequenced in a study of T cells in Graves' hyperthyroidism and ophthalmopathy. TCRdb analysed the multiplex PCR reads with MiXCR anew, one entry per CDR3 protein. Of around 200,000 distinct CDR3 sequences in the sample, around 19% were seen once. The specimen sequenced was blood. The receptors come from a man in his forties or fifties with Graves' hyperthyroidism. CDR3s include the opening cysteine and the closing phenylalanine or tryptophan.

j_gene | v_gene | CDR3aa
TRBJ2-5 | TRBV19 | CASSRTDQETQYF
TRBJ2-1 | TRBV6-5 | CASSYFGGGTDNEQFF
TRBJ1-5 | TRBV7-8 | CASSLGPQGYSNQPQHF
TRBJ2-2 | TRBV4-3 | CASSQVRNTGELFF
TRBJ2-7 | TRBV11-1 | CASSTGQGSYEQYF
TRBJ2-5 | TRBV27 | CASSPLGREYQETQYF
TRBJ2-3 | TRBV5-1 | CASSLAGGGAGDTQYF
TRBJ2-3 | TRBV2 | CASSEGEGITDTQYF
TRBJ2-7 | TRBV28 | CASRSGTPGQQYF
TRBJ1-6 | TRBV18 | CASSPPLSNSPLHF
TRBJ2-5 | TRBV9 | CASSVALDGGKTQYF
TRBJ2-7 | TRBV20-1 | CSVTGTGTWSYEQYF
TRBJ1-2 | TRBV6-1 | CASSRGGRGYTF
TRBJ2-5 | TRBV4-3 | CASSQHGGRQETQYF
TRBJ2-4 | TRBV18 | CASSPGRTKNIQYF
TRBJ2-7 | TRBV20-1 | CSASGGRRFSYEQYF